The 15 T cell receptor beta chains in this list originate from one sample, sequenced in a study of shared clonotypes between healthy human individuals. The protocol was immunoSEQ multiplex PCR, while the TCRdb copy is restricted to in-frame clones and leaves out a portion. The table has 200,000 to 250,000 clones, 65% seen once. The specimen sequenced was memory CD4+ T cells sorted from blood. Indicated subset: CD45RA-negative fraction. These receptors were taken from a man aged 25-45 years in good health.

This chain connects TRBV4-3 to TRBJ2-1; D assignment may be TRBD1 or TRBD2 (5 bases each). Trimming took 5 bases from V and 6 from J, leaving 17 bases between them. Germline assignment: CDR1 LGHNA and CDR2 YSLEER. The CDR3 runs to 15 residues. The CDR3, as DNA: TGCGCCAGCAGCATAAGGAGGACTGGGGCCAATGAGCAGTTCTTC. Protein: CASSIRRTGANEQFF.

In its sample, this clone was seen a few times. The genes are TRBV7-3 and TRBJ2-3; D may be TRBD1 (6 bases). The CDR3 extends over 15 amino acids. The germline CDR1 and CDR2 sequences are SGHTA and FQGTGA. V shed 1 base and J shed 1 base, with 9 bases lying between them. The CDR3 bases are TGTGCCAGCAGCTTAAGAAACAGGGGCACAGATACGCAGTATTTT. Protein: CASSLRNRGTDTQYF.

The V call is TRBV5-6, the J call TRBJ1-2, with a weak D call TRBD1 (5 bases). Germline lookup yields CDR1 SGHDT and CDR2 YYEEEE. CDR3 size: 15 residues. Trimming left V 3 bases short and J 4 bases short, with 16 bases between. This CDR3 is CASSWGGGSLYGYTF. CDR3 DNA: TGTGCCAGCAGCTGGGGGGGAGGATCCCTCTATGGCTACACCTTC.

The chain uses TRBV14 and TRBJ1-2, with TRBD1 matching 8 bases. This CDR3 region has 13 residues. CDR1 and CDR2 from the germline V gene are SGHDN and FVKESK. V shed 4 bases and J 7 bases; nucleotides not matched to a gene: 5. The CDR3: CASSRNQGAGYTF. The CDR3 DNA sequence: TGTGCCAGCAGCCGAAATCAGGGGGCTGGCTACACCTTC.

The rearrangement links TRBV5-1 to TRBJ2-3, with D hard to call. Trimming took 2 bases from V and 2 from J, leaving 12 bases between them. Germline-derived CDR1 and CDR2 are SGHRS and YFSETQ. The CDR3 is made up of 15 amino acids. CDR3 sequence reads: CASSFESLFTDTQYF. Here the CDR3 DNA reads TGCGCCAGCAGCTTCGAGAGTCTATTCACAGATACGCAGTATTTT.

The V and J genes are TRBV9 and TRBJ1-5; D might be TRBD1 (6 bases). The CDR3 loop spans 14 amino acids. Looked up from germline, CDR1 is SGDLS and CDR2 is YYNGEE. V shed 4 bases and J shed 4 bases, with 12 bases lying between them. The CDR3: CASSPTGANQPQHF. CDR3 DNA: TGTGCCAGCAGCCCAACGGGGGCTAATCAGCCCCAGCATTTT.

V gene TRBV10-3 combines with J gene TRBJ1-1; 7 nucleotides match TRBD1. The CDR3 sequence is 16 residues long. After removal of 3 bases from V and 3 bases from J, the junction contained 10 bases not matched to a gene. The germline V gene has CDR1 ENHRY and CDR2 SYGVKD. CDR3 bases: TGTGCCATCAGTGACCAAGACAGGGTGCTCGACACTGAAGCTTTCTTT. This translates into CAISDQDRVLDTEAFF.

This chain connects TRBV2 to TRBJ1-4; D is perhaps TRBD1 (5 bases). Germline V gene data show CDR1 as SNHLY and CDR2 as FYNNEI. Trimming took 8 bases from V and 8 from J, leaving 18 bases between them. This CDR3 region has 14 residues. CDR3 in DNA: TGTGCCAGCTACCGGGACCGACGGTACGAAAAACTGTTTTTT. This sequence encodes CASYRDRRYEKLFF.

The CDR3 reads CASSERGTSGNQAKNIQYF. The CDR3, as DNA: TGTGCCAGCTCAGAACGAGGGACTAGCGGGAACCAAGCCAAAAACATTCAGTACTTC. The chain is built from TRBV18 and TRBJ2-4; 13 positions agree with TRBD2. The CDR3 totals 19 residues. J was trimmed by 0 bases and V by 5 bases; bases with no gene match: 10. The germline V gene has CDR1 KGHSH and CDR2 LQKENI.

The rearrangement joins TRBV7-2 to TRBJ2-5, with 7 bases lining up with TRBD2. V trimming: 2 bases; J trimming: 12 bases; junction bases outside the gene matches: 15. The CDR3 covers 15 residues. Germline V gives CDR1 SGHTA, CDR2 FQGNSA. The CDR3 spells CASSLNPLRAGREYF. The CDR3, as DNA: TGTGCCAGCAGCTTAAACCCCCTCCGAGCGGGGAGGGAGTACTTC.

This rearrangement joins TRBV10-1 to TRBJ2-7; D tentatively fits TRBD1 or TRBD2 (6 bases each). Germline CDR1 is WNHNN and CDR2 is SYGVQD (reference sequence). The CDR3 runs 14 residues. V lost 4 bases to trimming and J lost 9 bases, with 19 bases between them. CDR3 in DNA: TGCGCCAGCAGTGCGACAGGACTACGCTTCGGGCAGTACTTC. Translated: CASSATGLRFGQYF.

V gene TRBV5-4 combines with J gene TRBJ2-7, with 7 bases lining up with TRBD2. J was trimmed by 1 base and V by 0 bases; bases with no gene match: 4. CDR1 and CDR2 from the germline V gene are SGHNT and YYREEE (reference sequence). This CDR3 comprises 15 residues. In nucleotides, the CDR3 is TGTGCCAGCAGCTTGGGGGAGGGGAGTTCCTACGAGCAGTACTTC. It yields the protein CASSLGEGSSYEQYF.

Concerning this clone: Given a far larger clone just one base away, this is likely a sequencing read error. The chain couples TRBV5-5 to TRBJ2-1, with D possibly matching TRBD2 (6 bases). Germline CDR1 reads SGHKS; CDR2 reads YYEKEE (reference sequence). With 4 bases removed from V and 0 bases from J, the gap between germline ends came to 11 bases. There are 15 residues in the CDR3. The CDR3 here is CASSVAESSYNEQFF. Here the CDR3 DNA reads TGTGCCAGCAGCGTAGCGGAGAGCTCCTACAATGAGCAGTTCTTC. Based on the CDR3 plus reference TRBV5-5 and TRBJ2-1, the full variable domain is DAGVTQSPTHLIKTRGQQVTLRCSPISGHKSVSWYQQVLGQGPQFIFQYYEKEERGRGNFPDRFSARQFPNYSSELNVNALLLGDSALYLCASSVAESSYNEQFFGPGTRLTVL.

J is TRBJ2-1 and V is TRBV5-6; 10 positions match TRBD2. V lost 1 base, J lost 2 bases, and 0 bases stayed unmatched. The CDR3 covers 15 residues. CDR1 and CDR2 from the germline V gene are SGHDT and YYEEEE. The CDR3 sequence is CASSLTSGAYNEQFF. The DNA for the CDR3 is TGTGCCAGCAGCTTGACTAGCGGGGCCTACAATGAGCAGTTCTTC. The full variable domain, in which reference TRBV5-6 and TRBJ2-1 provide the parts outside the CDR3, is DAGVTQSPTHLIKTRGQQVTLRCSPKSGHDTVSWYQQALGQGPQFIFQYYEEEERQRGNFPDRFSGHQFPNYSSELNVNALLLGDSALYLCASSLTSGAYNEQFFGPGTRLTVL.

The rearrangement uses TRBV14 and TRBJ2-2; the match to TRBD2 covers 8 bases. V lost 9 bases and J lost 4; bases outside the gene matches: 10. The germline CDR1 and CDR2 sequences are SGHDN and FVKESK. There are 15 residues in the CDR3. For the CDR3, the DNA is TGTGCCAGTCGGGGGGGTCTAGCGGCCACCGGGGAGCTGTTTTTT. Amino acid sequence: CASRGGLAATGELFF.